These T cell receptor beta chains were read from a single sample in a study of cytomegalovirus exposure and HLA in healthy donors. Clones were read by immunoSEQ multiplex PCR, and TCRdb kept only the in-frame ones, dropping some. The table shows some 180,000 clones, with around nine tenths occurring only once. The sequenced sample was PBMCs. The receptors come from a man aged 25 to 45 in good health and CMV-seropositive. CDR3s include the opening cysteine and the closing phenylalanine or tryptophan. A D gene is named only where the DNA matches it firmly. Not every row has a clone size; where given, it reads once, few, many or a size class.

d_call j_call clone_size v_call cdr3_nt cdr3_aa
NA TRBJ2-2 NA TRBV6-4 TGTGCCAGCAGTGACTCAAGGGAAGGGAACACCGGGGAGCTGTTTTTT CASSDSREGNTGELFF
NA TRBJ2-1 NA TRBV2 TGTGCCAGCCAGGACGGTCATTACAATGAGCAGTTCTTC CASQDGHYNEQFF
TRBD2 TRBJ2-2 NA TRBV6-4 TGTGCCAGCAGTGACTCGCGGGAGGGAAACACCGGGGAGCTGTTTTTT CASSDSREGNTGELFF
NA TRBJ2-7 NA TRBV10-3 TGTGCCATCAGTGGGCCAGGGACGGTATACGAGCAGTACTTC CAISGPGTVYEQYF
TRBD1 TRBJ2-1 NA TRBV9 TGTGCCAGCAGCGTAGTTGGGGACAGTACCAACAATGAGCAGTTCTTC CASSVVGDSTNNEQFF
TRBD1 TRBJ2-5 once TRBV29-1 TGCAGCGAACGAGGACAGGGTCAAGAGACCCAGTACTTC CSERGQGQETQYF
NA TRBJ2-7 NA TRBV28 TGTGCCAGCAGTTGGAACCAATACGAGCAGTACTTC CASSWNQYEQYF
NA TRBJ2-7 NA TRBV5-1 TGCGCCAGCAGCGCGACCACTAGTTCCCAGATATACGAGCAGTACTTC CASSATTSSQIYEQYF
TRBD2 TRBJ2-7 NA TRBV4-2 TGTGCCAGCAGCCAAGGACTAGCGGGGACCTACGAGCAGTACTTC CASSQGLAGTYEQYF
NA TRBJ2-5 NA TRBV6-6 TGTGCCAGCAGTTCCTCCAGTCGTGTCCGGGAGACCCAGTACTTC CASSSSSRVRETQYF
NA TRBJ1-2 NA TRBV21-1 TGTGCCAGCAGCAATGAGGTCGACAGGAATGGCTACACCTTC CASSNEVDRNGYTF
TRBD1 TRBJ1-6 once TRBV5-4 TGTGCCAGCAACCAACAGGGGCGGGGGCCCCTCCACTTT CASNQQGRGPLHF
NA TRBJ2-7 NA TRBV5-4 TGTGCCAGCAGCTTAATCGACGCCTCCACGAGCGAGCAGTACTTC CASSLIDASTSEQYF